A selection of T cell receptor beta chains follows, all from one sample in a study of Ad26.COV2.S vaccination and SARS-CoV-2 variants. Only in-frame clones appear in the TCRdb table, and some are missing; sequencing was by immunoSEQ multiplex PCR. Among hundreds of thousands of clones, about nine tenths were seen once, and the ten largest hold roughly 3.1%. The input for sequencing was peripheral blood, taken in a trial of Ad26.COV2.S vaccine versus placebo. The origin of the receptors is a person aged 18-65 years who received the Ad26.COV2.S COVID-19 vaccine or a placebo. Each CDR3 is given with its conserved first and last residue. Fields, in order: V gene, D gene, J gene, clone size, CDR3 DNA, CDR3 protein. D genes are given only for firm matches. Expanded clones are given a class, and other clones once, few, many or no size at all.

TRBV19	.	TRBJ1-2	.	TGTGCCAGTAGTATAGCTGGAGGCAGCCCCCCGTATGGCTACACCTTC	CASSIAGGSPPYGYTF
TRBV2	TRBD1	TRBJ2-2	.	TGTGCCAGCAGTGAATTGGCAGGGGGCCACACCGGGGAGCTGTTTTTT	CASSELAGGHTGELFF
TRBV30	.	TRBJ2-5	.	TGTGCCTGGAGTAAGAACCGGGGGGAGACCCAGTACTTC	CAWSKNRGETQYF
TRBV11-2	TRBD1	TRBJ1-1	.	TGTGCCAGCAGCTTCGACAGGGCCACTGAAGCTTTCTTT	CASSFDRATEAFF
TRBV9	TRBD2	TRBJ2-1	.	TGTGCCAGCAGCGTAGGGGGGGGAGGTCAAACCTTCCCCTACAATGAGCAGTTCTTC	CASSVGGGGQTFPYNEQFF
TRBV20-1	.	TRBJ2-7	.	TGCAGTGCAAACCTAGGTAGCAAGCAGTACTTC	CSANLGSKQYF
TRBV24-1	.	TRBJ2-5	.	TGTGCCACCAGTGAAATGGGCCGCCAGTACTTC	CATSEMGRQYF
TRBV30	.	TRBJ2-7	.	TGTGCCTGGAGCGCTGGGGGCGAGCAGTACTTC	CAWSAGGEQYF
TRBV12-3/TRBV12-4	.	TRBJ2-2	.	TGTGCCAGCATGAGCACCGGGGAGCTGTTTTTT	CASMSTGELFF
TRBV7-3	TRBD1	TRBJ1-1	.	TGTGCCAGCAGCCCCGGCCCAGGGGGCACTGAAGCTTTCTTT	CASSPGPGGTEAFF
TRBV5-1	.	TRBJ1-2	.	TGCGCCAGCAGCCCGGCAGTCAGGCCATCCTATGGCTACACCTTC	CASSPAVRPSYGYTF
TRBV29-1	TRBD1	TRBJ1-1	.	TGCAGCGTTGGGGGGACAGGGGGCCGAGGCACTGAAGCTTTCTTT	CSVGGTGGRGTEAFF
TRBV5-1	TRBD1	TRBJ1-1	.	TGCGCCAGCAGCTTGAACCAGGGGGGGACTGAAGCTTTCTTT	CASSLNQGGTEAFF
TRBV7-2	TRBD1	TRBJ1-5	.	TGTGCCAGCAGCTCACCGGACAGGGGTCGACAGCCCCAGCATTTT	CASSSPDRGRQPQHF
TRBV7-6	.	TRBJ2-5	.	TGTGCCAGCAAGTACAGATTGGGCTCCGAGACCCAGTACTTC	CASKYRLGSETQYF
TRBV7-8	TRBD1	TRBJ1-5	.	TGTGCCAGCAGCTTAGGGGAGACAGGGTGGCCCCCCTTAGCCAATCAGCCCCAGCATTTT	CASSLGETGWPPLANQPQHF
TRBV5-1	.	TRBJ2-1	.	TGCGCCAGCAGCTTGTCAGATAGCTCCTACAATGAGCAGTTCTTC	CASSLSDSSYNEQFF
TRBV5-4	.	TRBJ2-7	.	TGTGCCAGCAGCGTTGCCATAGAAAGACCCTACGAGCAGTACTTC	CASSVAIERPYEQYF
TRBV5-6	.	TRBJ2-7	.	TGTGCCAGCAGATACCGGGACACCTCCTACGAGCAGTACTTC	CASRYRDTSYEQYF
TRBV7-9	.	TRBJ1-4	.	TGTGCCAGCAGCCTCCTGGTCCGGGAAAAACTGTTTTTT	CASSLLVREKLFF
TRBV6-5	.	TRBJ2-3	once	TGTGCCAGCAGTCTTGGAGCCGCCACAGATACGCAGTATTTT	CASSLGAATDTQYF
TRBV5-5	.	TRBJ1-5	.	TGTGCCAGCGCCCGAGGGGGAGGCAATCAGCCCCAGCATTTT	CASARGGGNQPQHF
TRBV4-1	.	TRBJ2-2	.	TGCGCCAGCAGCCATGGTTCCGGGGAGCTGTTTTTT	CASSHGSGELFF
TRBV5-6	.	TRBJ1-2	.	TGTGCCAGCAGTCCCCGGACACATTCCGGTGGCTACACCTTC	CASSPRTHSGGYTF
TRBV5-1	.	TRBJ1-1	.	TGCGCCAGCAGCTTGGAACTGGGCCTACGCACTGAAGCTTTCTTT	CASSLELGLRTEAFF
TRBV4-2	TRBD2	TRBJ2-3	.	TGTGCCAGCAGCCAAGACCTCGCGGGGGGTACCACAGATACGCAGTATTTT	CASSQDLAGGTTDTQYF
TRBV11-2	.	TRBJ2-5	.	TGTGCCAGCAGCTTAGGGAACCAAGAGACCCAGTACTTC	CASSLGNQETQYF
TRBV2	TRBD1	TRBJ1-5	.	TGTGCCAGCAGTGAAGGGACAGGGATGGGACTAAGTGAGCCCCAGCATTTT	CASSEGTGMGLSEPQHF
TRBV3-1/TRBV3-2	TRBD2	TRBJ2-3	.	TGTGCCAGCAGCCAAGCCTGGCGGGGGGGCCCAGATACGCAGTATTTT	CASSQAWRGGPDTQYF
TRBV6-1	.	TRBJ1-4	once	TGTGCCAGCAGTGAAGTCGGGCAGGAAATAAATGAAAAACTGTTTTTT	CASSEVGQEINEKLFF
TRBV4-1	TRBD1	TRBJ1-6	.	TGCGCCAGCAGCCAATTCGGGACAGGCTCACCCCTCCACTTT	CASSQFGTGSPLHF
TRBV27	.	TRBJ1-6	.	TGTGCCAGCAGTTTGAAAGGGCTGGTGGATTCACCCCTCCACTTT	CASSLKGLVDSPLHF
TRBV11-2	.	TRBJ1-1	.	TGTGCCAGCAGCTTCCTGGGGGGAAACACTGAAGCTTTCTTT	CASSFLGGNTEAFF
TRBV6-5	TRBD2	TRBJ2-3	.	TGTGCCAGCAGAACTAGCGGGAATACGCAGTATTTT	CASRTSGNTQYF
TRBV5-1	TRBD1	TRBJ2-1	.	TGCGCCAGCAGCCCGGGACAGGGGGTATACAATGAGCAGTTCTTC	CASSPGQGVYNEQFF